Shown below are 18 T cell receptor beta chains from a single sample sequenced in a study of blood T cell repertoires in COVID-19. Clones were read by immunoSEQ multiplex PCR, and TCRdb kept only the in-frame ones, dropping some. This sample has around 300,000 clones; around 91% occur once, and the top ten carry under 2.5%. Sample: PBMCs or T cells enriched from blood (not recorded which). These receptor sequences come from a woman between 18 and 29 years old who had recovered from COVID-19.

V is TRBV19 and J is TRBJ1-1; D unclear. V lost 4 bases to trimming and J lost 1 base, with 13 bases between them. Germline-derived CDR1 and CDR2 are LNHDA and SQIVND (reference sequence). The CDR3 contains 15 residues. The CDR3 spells CASSKHRTSNTEAFF. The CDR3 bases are TGTGCCAGTAGTAAACATCGCACCTCGAACACTGAAGCTTTCTTT.

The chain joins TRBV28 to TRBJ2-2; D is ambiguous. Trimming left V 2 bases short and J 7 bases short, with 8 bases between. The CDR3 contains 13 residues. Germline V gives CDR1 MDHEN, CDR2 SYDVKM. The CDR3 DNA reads TGTGCCAGCAGTTTAGTTCCAGGCGGGGAGCTGTTTTTT. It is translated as CASSLVPGGELFF.

The CDR3 DNA follows: TGTGCCAGCAGCTTCGGTCAGGGAGAGACCCAGTACTTC. Translated: CASSFGQGETQYF. The genes are TRBV11-1 and TRBJ2-5; tentative D call: TRBD1 (5 bases). The CDR3 loop spans 13 amino acids. From germline, CDR1 is SGHAT and CDR2 FQDESV (reference sequence). Trimming pared 3 bases from V and 4 bases from J, leaving 9 bases between.

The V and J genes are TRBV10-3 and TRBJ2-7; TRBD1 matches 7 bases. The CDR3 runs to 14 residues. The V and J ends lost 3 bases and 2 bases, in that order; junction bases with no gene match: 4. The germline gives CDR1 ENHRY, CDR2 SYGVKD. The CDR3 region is CAISDRQGPYEQYF. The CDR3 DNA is TGTGCCATCAGTGATCGACAGGGCCCCTACGAGCAGTACTTC.

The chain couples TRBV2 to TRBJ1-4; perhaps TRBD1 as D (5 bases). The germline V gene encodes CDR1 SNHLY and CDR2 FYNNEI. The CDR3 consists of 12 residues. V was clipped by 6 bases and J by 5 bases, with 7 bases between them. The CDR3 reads CASRGPNEKLFF. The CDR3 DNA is TGTGCCAGCAGGGGGCCGAATGAAAAACTGTTTTTT.

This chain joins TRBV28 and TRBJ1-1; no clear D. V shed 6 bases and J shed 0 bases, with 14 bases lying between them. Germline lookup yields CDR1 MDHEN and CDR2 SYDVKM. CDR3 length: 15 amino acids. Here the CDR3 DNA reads TGTGCCAGCAGCCCCACGAGTCCCTTGAACACTGAAGCTTTCTTT. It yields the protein CASSPTSPLNTEAFF.

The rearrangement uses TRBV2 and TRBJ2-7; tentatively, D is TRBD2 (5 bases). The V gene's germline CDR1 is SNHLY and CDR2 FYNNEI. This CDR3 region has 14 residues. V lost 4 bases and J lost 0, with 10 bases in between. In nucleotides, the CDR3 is TGTGCCAGCAGTGCTAGGACTGGCTCCTACGAGCAGTACTTC. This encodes CASSARTGSYEQYF.

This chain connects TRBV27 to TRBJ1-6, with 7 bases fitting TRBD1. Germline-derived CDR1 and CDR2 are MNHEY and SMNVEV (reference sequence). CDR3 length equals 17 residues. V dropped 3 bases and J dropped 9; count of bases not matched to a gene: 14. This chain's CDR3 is CASSFTSTGPKGSPLHF. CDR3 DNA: TGTGCCAGCAGTTTTACCTCGACAGGGCCCAAGGGTTCACCCCTCCACTTT.

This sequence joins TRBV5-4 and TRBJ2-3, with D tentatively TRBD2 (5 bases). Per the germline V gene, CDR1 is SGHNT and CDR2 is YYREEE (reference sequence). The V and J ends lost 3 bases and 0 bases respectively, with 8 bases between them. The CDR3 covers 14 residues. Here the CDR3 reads CASSSRTSTDTQYF. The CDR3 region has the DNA TGTGCCAGCAGCTCCCGGACTAGCACAGATACGCAGTATTTT.

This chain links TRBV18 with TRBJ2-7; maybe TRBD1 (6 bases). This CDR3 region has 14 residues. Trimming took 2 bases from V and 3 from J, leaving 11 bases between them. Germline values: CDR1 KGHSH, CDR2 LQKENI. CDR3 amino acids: CASSPSGQYYEQYF. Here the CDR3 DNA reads TGTGCCAGCTCACCATCCGGACAGTACTACGAGCAGTACTTC.

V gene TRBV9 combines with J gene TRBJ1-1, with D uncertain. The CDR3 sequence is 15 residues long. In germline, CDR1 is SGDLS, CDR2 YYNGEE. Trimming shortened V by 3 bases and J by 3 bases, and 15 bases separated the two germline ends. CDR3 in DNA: TGTGCCAGCAGCGGAGTTGGCAGGAGGGACACTGAAGCTTTCTTT. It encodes CASSGVGRRDTEAFF. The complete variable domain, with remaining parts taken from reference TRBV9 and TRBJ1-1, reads DSGVTQTPKHLITATGQRVTLRCSPRSGDLSVYWYQQSLDQGLQFLIQYYNGEERAKGNILERFSAQQFPDLHSELNLSSLELGDSALYFCASSGVGRRDTEAFFGQGTRLTVV.

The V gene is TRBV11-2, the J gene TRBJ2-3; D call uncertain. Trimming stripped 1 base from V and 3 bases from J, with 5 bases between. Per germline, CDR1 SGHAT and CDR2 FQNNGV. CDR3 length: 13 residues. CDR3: CASSLVSTDTQYF. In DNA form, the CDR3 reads TGTGCCAGCAGCTTAGTCTCTACAGATACGCAGTATTTT.

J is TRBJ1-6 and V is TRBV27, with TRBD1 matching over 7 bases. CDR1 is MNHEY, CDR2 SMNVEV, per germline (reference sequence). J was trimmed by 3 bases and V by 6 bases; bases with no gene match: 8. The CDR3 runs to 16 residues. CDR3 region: CASRDRDRVYNSPLHF. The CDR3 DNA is TGTGCCAGCAGGGACAGAGACAGGGTCTATAATTCACCCCTCCACTTT.

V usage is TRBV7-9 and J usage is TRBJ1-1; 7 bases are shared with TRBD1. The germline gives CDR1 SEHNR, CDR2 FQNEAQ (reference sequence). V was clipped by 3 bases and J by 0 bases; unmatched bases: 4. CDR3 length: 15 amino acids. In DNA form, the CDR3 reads TGTGCCAGCAGCTTCCAGACAGGGATGAACACTGAAGCTTTCTTT. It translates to CASSFQTGMNTEAFF.

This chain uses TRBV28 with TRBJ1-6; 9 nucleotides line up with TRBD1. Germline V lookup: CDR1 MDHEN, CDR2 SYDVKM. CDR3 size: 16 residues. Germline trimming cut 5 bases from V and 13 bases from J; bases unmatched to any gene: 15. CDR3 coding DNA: TGTGCCAGCAGTCCTACCCTGGGACAGGGCTTAGGGCCCCTCCACTTT. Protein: CASSPTLGQGLGPLHF.

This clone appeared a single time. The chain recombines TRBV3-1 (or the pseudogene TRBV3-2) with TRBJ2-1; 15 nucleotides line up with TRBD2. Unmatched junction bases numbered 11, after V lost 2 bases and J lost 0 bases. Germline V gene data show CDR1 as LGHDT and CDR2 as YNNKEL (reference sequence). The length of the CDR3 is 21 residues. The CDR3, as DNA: TGTGCCAGCAGCCAACTCTCGGGACTAGCGGGGGGTGAAAGCTCCTACAATGAGCAGTTCTTC. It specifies CASSQLSGLAGGESSYNEQFF.

The CDR3 spells CASSGTGGLSGYTF. The CDR3 DNA follows: TGTGCCAGCAGCGGAACAGGGGGGCTATCTGGCTACACCTTC. The chain couples TRBV5-5 to TRBJ1-2; TRBD1 matches 8 bases. Per the germline V gene, CDR1 is SGHKS and CDR2 is YYEKEE (reference sequence). This CDR3 has 14 residues. The ends lost 4 bases at V and 7 bases at J; junction bases unmatched: 9.

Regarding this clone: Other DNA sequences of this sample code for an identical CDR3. For the CDR3, the DNA is TGTGCCAGCAGCTTAGCCCTAGCGGGGTCGGACACTGAAGCTTTCTTT. Residues: CASSLALAGSDTEAFF. The chain uses TRBV7-9 and TRBJ1-1, with D unclear. Germline V lookup: CDR1 SEHNR, CDR2 FQNEAQ (reference sequence). The CDR3 sequence is 16 residues long. V lost 0 bases and J lost 3, with 14 bases in between.